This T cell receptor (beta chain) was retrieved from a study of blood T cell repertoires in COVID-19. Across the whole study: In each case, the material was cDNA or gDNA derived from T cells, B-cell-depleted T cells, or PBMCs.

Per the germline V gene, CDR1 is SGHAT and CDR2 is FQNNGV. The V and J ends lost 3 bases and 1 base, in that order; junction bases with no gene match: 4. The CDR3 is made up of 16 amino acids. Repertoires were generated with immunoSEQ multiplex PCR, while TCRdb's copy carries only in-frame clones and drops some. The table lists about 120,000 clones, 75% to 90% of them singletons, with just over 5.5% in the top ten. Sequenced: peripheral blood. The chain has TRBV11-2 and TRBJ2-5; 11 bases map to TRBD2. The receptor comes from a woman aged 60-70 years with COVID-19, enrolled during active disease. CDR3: CASSLELAGGQETQYF. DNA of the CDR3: TGTGCCAGCAGCTTGGAGCTAGCGGGGGGCCAAGAGACCCAGTACTTC.